The clone carrying this T cell receptor (beta chain) has only a few counts. Antigen specificity is unknown. The sample comes from a study of T cell repertoires in cytomegalovirus infection. TCRdb re-analysed the reads in MiXCR, keeping a single row per CDR3 protein. The sample gives about 830,000 distinct CDR3 sequences, 30% to 35% of which show up once; around 12% is in the top ten. V was cut by 6 bases and J by 6 bases, with 27 bases left in between. This CDR3 has 18 residues. Germline CDR1 SGHVS, CDR2 FQNEAQ. The rearrangement links TRBV7-8 to TRBJ2-1; tentatively, D is TRBD1 (7 bases). The receptor's source is a human donor in good health (CMV status not recorded). Some clones in this sample may be carry-over from other donors' samples. Sequences were derived from cultured CD8+ T cells from PBMCs, sampled from culture after CMV antigen stimulation. CDR3 sequence reads: CASRHNQGGLLRFNEQFF. The CDR3 coding sequence is TGTGCCAGCAGGCACAACCAGGGGGGCCTATTAAGATTCAATGAGCAGTTCTTC.